This T cell receptor beta chain was recovered during a study of human T cells and chemical hapten exposure. Overall study: Minor pooled library volume differences mainly drove per-sample TCR yield variation. Notes on the study in general: High-frequency TCRs, those above 1 in 1000, stayed the same after DPC sensitization.

Ten or more counts support this clonotype. Its matching antigen is unknown. This CDR3 contains 14 residues. Germline CDR1 and CDR2: SGHAT and FQNNGV. V lost 1 base and J lost 4, with 9 bases in between. Unique molecular identifiers were affixed to discrete cDNA molecules within the library. TCRdb fed the RACE reads into MiXCR, producing one record per CDR3 protein. The sample lists about 50,000 distinct CDR3 sequences; over 3.5% were seen once. Noted time point: healthy volunteer bleed at 2 weeks. It was from unfractionated whole blood that total RNA was extracted. The receptor's source is a female donor in good health. Some clones in this sample may be carry-over from other donors' samples. The specimen sequenced was whole blood. The rearrangement links TRBV11-2 to TRBJ2-3; D call uncertain. DNA of the CDR3: TGTGCCAGCAGCTTAGGTTCGGCCGCAGATACGCAGTATTTT. This sequence encodes CASSLGSAADTQYF.